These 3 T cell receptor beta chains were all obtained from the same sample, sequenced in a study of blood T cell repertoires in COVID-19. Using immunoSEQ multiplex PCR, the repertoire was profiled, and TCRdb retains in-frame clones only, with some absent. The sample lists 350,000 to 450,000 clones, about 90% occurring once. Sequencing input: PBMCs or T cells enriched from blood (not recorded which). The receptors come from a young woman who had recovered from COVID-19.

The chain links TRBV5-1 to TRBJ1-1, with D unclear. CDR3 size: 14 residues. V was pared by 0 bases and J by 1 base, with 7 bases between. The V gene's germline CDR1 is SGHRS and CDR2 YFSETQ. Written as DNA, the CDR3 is TGCGCCAGCAGCTTGGCTGGAGGGAACACTGAAGCTTTCTTT. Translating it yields CASSLAGGNTEAFF.

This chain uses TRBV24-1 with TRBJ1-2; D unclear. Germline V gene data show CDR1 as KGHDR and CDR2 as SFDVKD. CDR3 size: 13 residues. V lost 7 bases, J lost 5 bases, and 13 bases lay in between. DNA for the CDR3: TGTGCCACCAGCGACGAGGGTGGATATGGCTACACCTTC. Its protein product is CATSDEGGYGYTF.

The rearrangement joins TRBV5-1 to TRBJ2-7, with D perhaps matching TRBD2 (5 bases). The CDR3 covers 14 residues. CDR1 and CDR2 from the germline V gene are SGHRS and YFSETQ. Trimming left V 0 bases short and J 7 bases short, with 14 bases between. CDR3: CASSLDLADGEQYF. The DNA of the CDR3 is TGCGCCAGCAGCTTGGACCTAGCCGACGGAGAGCAGTACTTC.